This TCR beta chain was recorded in a study of neurological immune-mediated disorders. TCRdb reanalysed the 5' RACE reads using MiXCR and keeps one entry per CDR3 protein. The sample holds tens of thousands of distinct CDR3 sequences, 4.3% seen once. This clonotype was seen ten or more times. Its target is unknown. Study-wide points: Phylogenetically, 18 of 34 multiple sclerosis patients' repertoires fell into one related-CDR3 cluster, a possible signature.

Documented time point: longitudinal time-point 3. Sequencing used PBMCs. This clonotype originated in an older woman with multiple sclerosis.

CDR3 protein: CSARDKGTTANTEAFF. The CDR3 DNA follows: TGCAGTGCTAGGGATAAAGGGACGACTGCTAACACTGAAGCTTTCTTT. The V call is TRBV20-1, the J call TRBJ1-1; D is perhaps TRBD1 (5 bases). Trimming left V 3 bases short and J 2 bases short, with 19 bases between. CDR3 length equals 16 residues. CDR1 and CDR2 (germline): DFQATT, SNEGSKA (reference sequence).